A single sample is the source of the 30 T cell receptor beta chains below, sequenced in a study of T cells in Graves' hyperthyroidism and ophthalmopathy. RNA transcripts served as the template for amplifying TCR beta CDR3 regions. RT-PCR in the first round (using the HTBI primer set) targeted the TCR CDR3. Each CDR3 protein gets one entry after TCRdb re-called the multiplex PCR reads with MiXCR. The table has 400,000 to 500,000 distinct CDR3 sequences, approximately 14% seen once. Sequencing input: blood. The receptors shown here come from a woman aged 18 to 35 with Graves' hyperthyroidism.

In DNA form, the CDR3 reads TGTGCCAGCAGCGCGGGACAGGGGGCTGGCAATCAGCCCCAGCATTTT. It yields the protein CASSAGQGAGNQPQHF. The chain combines TRBV6-2 or TRBV6-3 with TRBJ1-5, with 12 bases matching TRBD1. The CDR3 runs to 16 residues. The V gene's germline CDR1 is MNHEY and CDR2 SVGEGT. The J segment lost 2 bases and the V segment lost 6 bases, leaving 5 bases of the junction unmatched.

The rearrangement uses TRBV19 and TRBJ1-1; possibly TRBD1 for D (6 bases). In germline, CDR1 is LNHDA, CDR2 SQIVND (reference sequence). V dropped 9 bases and J dropped 1 base, with 18 bases sitting between them. The CDR3 totals 15 residues. This CDR3 is CASYPGGVGNTEAFF. The CDR3 bases are TGTGCCAGCTATCCTGGGGGCGTGGGGAACACTGAAGCTTTCTTT.

There are many counts of this clonotype. The chain recombines TRBV20-1 with TRBJ2-7; D is perhaps TRBD1 or TRBD2 (5 bases each). V was shortened by 5 bases and J by 0 bases, with 14 bases between the two germline ends. This CDR3 region has 14 residues. CDR1 is DFQATT, CDR2 SNEGSKA, per germline (reference sequence). The CDR3 nucleotides are TGCAGTGCTCCCCGGGACGCCGACTCCTACGAGCAGTACTTC. Protein: CSAPRDADSYEQYF.

This clonotype was seen repeatedly, ten times or more. This chain links TRBV13 with TRBJ1-1; TRBD1 is a possible D gene (6 bases). Germline loops: CDR1 PRHDT, CDR2 FYEKMQ (reference sequence). The CDR3 consists of 13 residues. The germline V and J ends were trimmed by 7 bases and 1 base, with 10 bases remaining between them. The CDR3, as DNA: TGTGCCAGCACCCAGGGGTCGAACACTGAAGCTTTCTTT. It encodes CASTQGSNTEAFF.

This clonotype was seen at least ten times. This chain connects TRBV5-1 to TRBJ1-6, with D unresolved. Trimming took off 0 bases at V and 7 bases at J, with 8 bases between the two ends. The length of the CDR3 is 14 residues. Germline V gives CDR1 SGHRS, CDR2 YFSETQ. The CDR3 loop reads CASSLDSPNSPLHF. The CDR3 bases are TGCGCCAGCAGCTTGGACAGCCCGAATTCACCCCTCCACTTT.

This clonotype has ten or more counts. The CDR3 loop is CAISQDYPQYF. DNA of the CDR3: TGTGCCATTTCTCAGGACTACCCTCAGTACTTC. The chain is built from TRBV6-1 and TRBJ2-4; the D gene is possibly TRBD2 (6 bases). The germline V gene encodes CDR1 MNHNS and CDR2 SASEGT. The CDR3 runs 11 residues. V was cut by 10 bases and J by 12 bases, with 16 bases left in between.

This clonotype showed up many times. This chain connects TRBV28 to TRBJ1-1; no clear D gene. Looked up from germline, CDR1 is MDHEN and CDR2 is SYDVKM. The CDR3 is 12 amino acids. Trimming pared 2 bases from V and 11 bases from J, leaving 12 bases between. The CDR3 loop is CASSLRGFLAFF. The CDR3 bases are TGTGCCAGCAGTTTACGGGGTTTCCTGGCTTTCTTT.

The V and J genes are TRBV19 and TRBJ2-7, with TRBD1 identical over 8 bases. The CDR3 covers 13 residues. Germline CDR1 LNHDA, CDR2 SQIVND (reference sequence). V was clipped by 5 bases and J by 5 bases; unmatched bases: 5. CDR3 loop: CASSFTGGNEQYF. Here the CDR3 DNA reads TGTGCCAGTAGTTTCACAGGGGGGAACGAGCAGTACTTC.

This clonotype has a count of ten or more. CDR3 amino acids: CASSERWLETSGTDTQYF. The CDR3 nucleotides are TGTGCCAGCAGTGAAAGGTGGCTTGAGACTAGCGGCACAGATACGCAGTATTTT. The chain is built from TRBV6-1 and TRBJ2-3, with TRBD2 identical over 8 bases. CDR3 size: 18 residues. The junction had 11 bases not matched to a gene; V was cut back by 2 bases and J by 1 base. Germline CDR1 is MNHNS and CDR2 is SASEGT.

The chain recombines TRBV9 with TRBJ2-3; 7 nucleotides agree with TRBD1. The length of the CDR3 is 16 residues. Germline CDR1 is SGDLS and CDR2 is YYNGEE. With V trimmed by 0 bases and J by 0 bases, 4 bases remained unmatched. CDR3 DNA sequence: TGTGCCAGCAGCGTAGACGGGACAGCTAGCACAGATACGCAGTATTTT. The encoded protein is CASSVDGTASTDTQYF. The entire variable domain, with the rest obtained from reference TRBV9 and TRBJ2-3, is as follows: DSGVTQTPKHLITATGQRVTLRCSPRSGDLSVYWYQQSLDQGLQFLIQYYNGEERAKGNILERFSAQQFPDLHSELNLSSLELGDSALYFCASSVDGTASTDTQYFGPGTRLTVL.

The chain links TRBV6-5 to TRBJ2-7; TRBD1 or TRBD2 may be the D gene (5 bases each). V was clipped by 3 bases and J by 5 bases, with 20 bases between them. This CDR3 region has 16 residues. Germline V gene sequence: CDR1 MNHEY, CDR2 SVGAGI. The CDR3 is CASSYTRPAGRDEQYF. The CDR3 DNA sequence: TGTGCCAGCAGTTATACCCGCCCGGCAGGGAGAGACGAGCAGTACTTC.

This clonotype was observed many times. This sequence joins TRBV5-8 and TRBJ1-2, with a weak D call TRBD1 (5 bases). Germline lookup yields CDR1 SGHTS and CDR2 YDEGEE. V was trimmed by 0 bases and J by 2 bases, leaving 11 bases between them. The CDR3 extends over 15 amino acids. CDR3 amino acids: CASSLVGRDNYGYTF. DNA of the CDR3: TGTGCCAGCAGCTTGGTTGGCAGGGACAACTATGGCTACACCTTC.

This clonotype appeared many times. The chain is built from TRBV3-1 and TRBJ2-7, with D tentatively TRBD2 (5 bases). The CDR3 spans 15 residues. Trimming removed 5 bases at V and 0 bases at J, with 14 bases between. From germline, CDR1 is LGHDT and CDR2 YNNKEL (reference sequence). Here the CDR3 DNA reads TGTGCCAGCAGCACTAGGCCTACCGACTCCTACGAGCAGTACTTC. Amino acid sequence: CASSTRPTDSYEQYF.

This clonotype is medium-sized (0.01 to 0.1%) in the sample. The chain joins TRBV12-3 or TRBV12-4 to TRBJ2-1; 8 nucleotides line up with TRBD2. The ends lost 2 bases at V and 10 bases at J; junction bases unmatched: 13. The CDR3 extends over 16 amino acids. The CDR3 here is CASSLRSSGLSREQFF. The CDR3 DNA reads TGTGCCAGCAGTTTAAGGTCTAGCGGGCTTTCACGGGAGCAGTTCTTC.

The chain joins TRBV19 to TRBJ2-1; 10 bases are a match to TRBD2. The CDR3 has 15 amino acids. V lost 3 bases to trimming and J lost 10 bases; unmatched junction nucleotides: 9. Germline loops: CDR1 LNHDA, CDR2 SQIVND (reference sequence). The CDR3 loop reads CASSISLAGESEQFF. The CDR3 coding sequence is TGTGCCAGTAGTATTTCGCTAGCGGGAGAATCGGAGCAGTTCTTC. Using reference TRBV19 and TRBJ2-1 for the parts outside the CDR3, the full variable domain is DGGITQSPKYLFRKEGQNVTLSCEQNLNHDAMYWYRQDPGQGLRLIYYSQIVNDFQKGDIAEGYSVSREKKESFPLTVTSAQKNPTAFYLCASSISLAGESEQFFGPGTRLTVL.

This chain joins TRBV4-3 and TRBJ2-5; 8 nucleotides agree with TRBD1. In germline, CDR1 is LGHNA, CDR2 YSLEER. CDR3 length equals 15 residues. Losses at the gene ends were 2 bases for V and 4 bases for J; bases not matched to a gene: 6. CDR3 DNA sequence: TGCGCCAGCAGCCAAACAGGGGGGCAGGGAGAGACCCAGTACTTC. Protein sequence: CASSQTGGQGETQYF.

This clonotype has ten or more counts. The CDR3 region has the DNA TGTGCCAGCAGCCCCCCCCGGGGGGGCACAGATACGCAGTATTTT. Its translation is CASSPPRGGTDTQYF. This sequence joins TRBV11-2 and TRBJ2-3, with 7 positions matching TRBD2. The CDR3 is 15 residues long. V trimming: 5 bases; J trimming: 1 base; junction bases outside the gene matches: 6. From germline, CDR1 is SGHAT and CDR2 FQNNGV.

Points on this clonotype: Given a much more abundant clone one base away, this may be a read error. The genes are TRBV7-9 and TRBJ1-2; D uncertain. The CDR3 totals 19 residues. The germline gives CDR1 SEHNR, CDR2 FQNEAQ (reference sequence). The V end lost 8 bases, the J end lost 2 bases, and 30 bases lay between the germline ends. CDR3 sequence: CASGYQDTPPDRRNYGYTF. The CDR3 bases are TGTGCCAGCGGCTATCAAGACACACCCCCAGACCGCCGGAACTATGGCTACACCTTC. The full variable domain, completed using reference TRBV7-9 and TRBJ1-2, is DTGVSQNPRHKITKRGQNVTFRCDPISEHNRLYWYRQTLGQGPEFLTYFQNEAQLEKSRLLSDRFSAERPKGSFSTLEIQRTEQGDSAMYLCASGYQDTPPDRRNYGYTFGSGTRLTVV.

This clonotype came up many times. The gene calls are TRBV3-1 and TRBJ1-2; D perhaps matches TRBD1 (5 bases). The V gene's germline CDR1 is LGHDT and CDR2 YNNKEL (reference sequence). CDR3 length: 15 residues. Trimming removed 6 bases from V and 6 bases from J, with 20 bases in between. CDR3 residues: CASSARVVTDDGYTF. The CDR3 DNA reads TGTGCCAGCAGTGCCAGAGTGGTGACAGACGATGGCTACACCTTC. The full variable domain, with the rest looked up from reference TRBV3-1 and TRBJ1-2, is DTAVSQTPKYLVTQMGNDKSIKCEQNLGHDTMYWYKQDSKKFLKIMFSYNNKELIINETVPNRFSPKSPDKAHLNLHINSLELGDSAVYFCASSARVVTDDGYTFGSGTRLTVV.

This clonotype was picked up many times. The V call is TRBV7-2, the J call TRBJ1-1, with 9 bases identical to TRBD1. The CDR3 is made up of 16 amino acids. CDR1 and CDR2 (germline): SGHTA, FQGNSA. After removal of 1 base from V and 0 bases from J, the junction contained 3 bases not matched to a gene. The CDR3 spells CASSLGTGVLNTEAFF. The CDR3 DNA reads TGTGCCAGCAGCTTAGGGACAGGGGTGTTGAACACTGAAGCTTTCTTT.

This clonotype has ten or more counts. This sequence joins TRBV6-1 and TRBJ2-1; no definite D call. The CDR3 covers 12 residues. In germline, CDR1 is MNHNS, CDR2 SASEGT. The V gene lost 0 bases and the J gene lost 8 bases, with 5 bases spanning the gap. The CDR3 DNA reads TGTGCCAGCAGTGAAGCGGGCGATGAGCAGTTCTTC. Translation gives CASSEAGDEQFF.

This clonotype was seen a few times. The genes are TRBV19 and TRBJ2-1; D ambiguous. The CDR3 contains 14 residues. Germline V gene data show CDR1 as LNHDA and CDR2 as SQIVND (reference sequence). The V end was cut by 5 bases, the J end by 4 bases, with 12 bases between. The CDR3 DNA follows: TGTGCCAGTAGTCTGCCCCCTCTTTACAATGAGCAGTTCTTC. Amino acid sequence: CASSLPPLYNEQFF.

This clonotype was counted at least ten times. The J gene is TRBJ2-7, the V gene TRBV29-1; 9 bases agree with TRBD1. Unmatched junction bases numbered 4, after V lost 3 bases and J lost 1 base. Germline V lookup: CDR1 SQVTM, CDR2 ANQGSEA. The CDR3 spans 14 residues. The CDR3 spells CSVEFGTGSYEQYF. The CDR3 DNA sequence: TGCAGCGTTGAGTTCGGGACAGGGTCCTACGAGCAGTACTTC.

This clonotype was found a few times. The chain employs TRBV13 and TRBJ2-3; 14 positions match TRBD2. The CDR3 has 16 residues. Germline V gene data show CDR1 as PRHDT and CDR2 as FYEKMQ (reference sequence). With V trimmed by 5 bases and J by 3 bases, 4 bases remained unmatched. CDR3 region: CASSARTSGRTDTQYF. CDR3 bases: TGTGCCAGCAGCGCCCGGACTAGCGGGAGGACAGATACGCAGTATTTT.

This clonotype has more than one count but fewer than ten. The chain joins TRBV2 to TRBJ1-4; 9 nucleotides align to TRBD1. The CDR3 covers 14 residues. Per germline, CDR1 SNHLY and CDR2 FYNNEI. J was trimmed by 7 bases and V by 5 bases; bases with no gene match: 5. CDR3 DNA: TGTGCCAGCAGTACCGGGACAGGGTTTGAAAAACTGTTTTTT. This gives the protein CASSTGTGFEKLFF.

The table lists this clonotype with many counts. The CDR3 protein is CASGLTGMPSDAFF. For the CDR3, the DNA is TGTGCTAGTGGTTTGACAGGGATGCCATCCGATGCTTTCTTT. The rearrangement uses TRBV12-5 and TRBJ1-1, with a tentative D call TRBD1 (6 bases). The CDR3 extends over 14 amino acids. Trimming took off 2 bases at V and 11 bases at J, with 18 bases between the two ends. Germline values: CDR1 LGHNT, CDR2 FRNRAP.

This clonotype was seen ten or more times. The chain carries TRBV12-3 or TRBV12-4 and TRBJ2-1; 13 bases align to TRBD2. J lost 9 bases, V lost 5 bases, and 7 bases had no gene match. The length of the CDR3 is 15 residues. DNA for the CDR3: TGTGCCAGCAGTACGGGACTAGCGGGAAAGGGTGAGCAGTTCTTC. Its translation: CASSTGLAGKGEQFF.

CDR3 nucleotide sequence: TGTGCCAGCGGAAGGACTCAGAACACCGGGGAGCTGTTTTTT. It specifies CASGRTQNTGELFF. The rearrangement uses TRBV9 and TRBJ2-2; TRBD2 might be the D (5 bases). This CDR3 is built from 14 residues. The V gene's germline CDR1 is SGDLS and CDR2 YYNGEE. The germline V and J ends were trimmed by 7 bases and 1 base, with 11 bases remaining between them.

This clonotype was seen only a few times. The V and J genes are TRBV20-1 and TRBJ2-1, with TRBD2 matching 12 bases. Germline V lookup: CDR1 DFQATT, CDR2 SNEGSKA (reference sequence). The CDR3 consists of 16 residues. The V gene end was trimmed by 5 bases and the J gene end by 3 bases; junction bases not matched to a gene: 8. The CDR3 DNA reads as TGCAGTGCTGATGGGGCTAGCGGGAGGGTCTACAATGAGCAGTTCTTC. Translated: CSADGASGRVYNEQFF.

This clonotype was counted at least ten times. The chain employs TRBV28 and TRBJ1-5; D is perhaps TRBD1 (6 bases). The V and J ends lost 3 bases and 7 bases respectively, with 19 bases between them. In germline, CDR1 is MDHEN, CDR2 SYDVKM. The CDR3 loop spans 16 amino acids. The CDR3 DNA sequence: TGTGCCAGCAGTTTGGGAGGGGGGGGACGGCGCCAGCCCCAGCATTTT. As protein: CASSLGGGGRRQPQHF.